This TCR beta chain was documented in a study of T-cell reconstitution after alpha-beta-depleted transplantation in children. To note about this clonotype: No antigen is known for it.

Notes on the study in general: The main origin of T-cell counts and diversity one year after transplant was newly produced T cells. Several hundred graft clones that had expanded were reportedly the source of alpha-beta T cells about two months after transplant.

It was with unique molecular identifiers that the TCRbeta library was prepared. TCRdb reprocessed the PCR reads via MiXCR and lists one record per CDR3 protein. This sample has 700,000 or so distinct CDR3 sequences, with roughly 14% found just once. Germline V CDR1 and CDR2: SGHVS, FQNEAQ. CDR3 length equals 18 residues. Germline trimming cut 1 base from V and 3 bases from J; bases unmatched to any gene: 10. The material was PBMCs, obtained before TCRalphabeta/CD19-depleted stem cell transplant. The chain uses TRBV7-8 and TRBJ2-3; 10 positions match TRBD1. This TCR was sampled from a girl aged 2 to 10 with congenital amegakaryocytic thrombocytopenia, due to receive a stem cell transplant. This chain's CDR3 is CASSLVVIGDRGTDTQYF. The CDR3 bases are TGTGCCAGCAGCTTAGTGGTTATTGGGGACAGGGGTACAGATACGCAGTATTTT.